The 21 T cell receptor beta chains in this list originate from one sample, sequenced in a study of cytomegalovirus exposure and HLA in healthy donors. Both 60 Vbeta primers and 13 Jbeta primers went into the PCR. Method: immunoSEQ multiplex PCR; TCRdb's copy keeps in-frame clones and lacks some. Among some 77,000 clones listed, around 80% were seen once. Sample: PBMCs. The receptor set was obtained from a woman between 45 and 65 years old in good health and CMV-seropositive.

The gene calls are TRBV9 and TRBJ2-3; 8 nucleotides align to TRBD1. Germline V gene lookup returns CDR1 SGDLS and CDR2 YYNGEE. Trimming took 4 bases from V and 1 from J; bases not matched to a gene: 2. This CDR3 is built from 14 residues. This CDR3 is CASSLDRGTDTQYF. The CDR3 DNA reads TGTGCCAGCAGCTTGGACAGGGGCACAGATACGCAGTATTTT.

Worth noting for this clone: A junction boundary mismatches the germline segment, possibly from a read error. This chain connects TRBV7-9 to TRBJ2-1; 8 nucleotides match TRBD2. The germline gives CDR1 SEHNR, CDR2 FQNEAQ (reference sequence). This CDR3 spans 15 amino acids. CDR3 sequence: CSSSLGAGAGNEQFF. The CDR3 DNA reads TGTTCCAGCAGCTTAGGAGCGGGAGCGGGAAATGAGCAGTTCTTC.

This chain connects TRBV5-4 to TRBJ2-1; D is unresolved. CDR1 and CDR2 from the germline V gene are SGHNT and YYREEE (reference sequence). The germline V and J ends were trimmed by 2 bases and 4 bases, with 13 bases remaining between them. The CDR3 is 15 residues long. The chain's CDR3 is CASSFQVGRYNEQFF. As DNA, the CDR3 is TGTGCCAGCAGCTTTCAGGTCGGAAGGTACAATGAGCAGTTCTTC.

The gene calls are TRBV27 and TRBJ1-6; tentatively, D is TRBD1 (5 bases). Germline V lookup: CDR1 MNHEY, CDR2 SMNVEV (reference sequence). This CDR3 comprises 13 residues. Between the trimmed V and J ends, which lost 1 base and 9 bases, there was a span of 7 bases. The CDR3 region is CASSLYRFSPLHF. The CDR3 nucleotides are TGTGCCAGCAGTTTATACAGGTTTTCACCCCTCCACTTT.

This sequence joins TRBV5-1 and TRBJ2-1; the match to TRBD2 covers 7 bases. J was trimmed by 5 bases and V by 4 bases; bases with no gene match: 9. The CDR3 is 15 residues long. CDR1 SGHRS and CDR2 YFSETQ come from the germline V gene. For the CDR3, the DNA is TGCGCCAGCAGCCCTAGCGGAACACTCAACAATGAGCAGTTCTTC. Its protein product is CASSPSGTLNNEQFF.

The sample holds one count of this clone. The chain employs TRBV6-5 and TRBJ1-2; 11 bases are a match to TRBD1. This CDR3 comprises 15 residues. CDR1 is MNHEY, CDR2 SVGAGI, per germline. Trimming cost V 3 bases and J 7 bases; bases outside gene matches: 7. In DNA, the CDR3 is TGTGCCAGCAGTTATGGGACAGGGGGAAGTGGTGGCTACACCTTC. The encoded protein is CASSYGTGGSGGYTF.

This clone was seen more than once but under ten times. The chain combines TRBV5-4 with TRBJ1-1; D ambiguous. The CDR3 consists of 13 residues. Germline V CDR1 and CDR2: SGHNT, YYREEE (reference sequence). Trimming removed 2 bases at V and 5 bases at J, with 10 bases between. The CDR3, as DNA: TGTGCCAGCAGCTTTCTGACAAATACTGAAGCTTTCTTT. This sequence encodes CASSFLTNTEAFF.

The V call is TRBV29-1, the J call TRBJ1-2, with 7 bases that match TRBD1. Germline assignment: CDR1 SQVTM and CDR2 ANQGSEA. V shed 3 bases, J shed 1 base, and the junction held 11 bases outside the gene matches. This CDR3 has 16 residues. The CDR3 here is CSVERQGWWSNYGYTF. CDR3 sequence (DNA): TGCAGCGTTGAGCGACAGGGTTGGTGGAGTAACTATGGCTACACCTTC.

The genes are TRBV12-5 and TRBJ2-1, with a tentative D call TRBD2 (5 bases). The CDR3 extends over 13 amino acids. Germline V lookup: CDR1 LGHNT, CDR2 FRNRAP. Trimming removed 6 bases at V and 3 bases at J, with 9 bases between. The CDR3: CASGRELYNEQFF. CDR3 DNA sequence: TGTGCTAGTGGCCGGGAACTCTACAATGAGCAGTTCTTC.

The chain has TRBV5-1 and TRBJ2-3; 12 bases agree with TRBD2. The CDR3 has 17 amino acids. V gave up 0 bases and J gave up 3 bases; unmatched junction bases: 5. Germline V CDR1 and CDR2: SGHRS, YFSETQ. The CDR3 region is CASSLGQLAGGTDTQYF. DNA of the CDR3: TGCGCCAGCAGCTTGGGACAGCTAGCGGGAGGGACAGATACGCAGTATTTT.

The rearrangement joins TRBV7-3 to TRBJ1-1; perhaps TRBD1 as D (6 bases). The CDR3 is made up of 14 amino acids. Germline V gene sequence: CDR1 SGHTA, CDR2 FQGTGA. The ends were cut back, 7 bases at V and 5 bases at J, with 17 bases in the middle. Here the CDR3 DNA reads TGTGCCAGCAAACAGGGCCATAGCGGGACTGAAGCTTTCTTT. Translated: CASKQGHSGTEAFF.

This rearrangement joins TRBV6-4 to TRBJ2-1, with 7 bases lining up with TRBD1. Germline assignment: CDR1 MRHNA and CDR2 SNTAGT. Trimming cost V 4 bases and J 10 bases; bases outside gene matches: 10. The length of the CDR3 is 14 residues. The CDR3 DNA reads TGTGCCAGCAGTGGACAGGGTCGCCTGGGAGAGCAGTTCTTC. It codes for CASSGQGRLGEQFF.

The chain is built from TRBV7-9 and TRBJ2-3; tentative D call: TRBD1 (5 bases). The CDR3 is made up of 13 amino acids. In germline, CDR1 is SEHNR, CDR2 FQNEAQ (reference sequence). With 5 bases removed from V and 4 bases from J, the gap between germline ends came to 10 bases. The DNA of the CDR3 is TGTGCCAGCAGCCCCAGGGAAGCAGATACGCAGTATTTT. It encodes CASSPREADTQYF.

V gene TRBV7-9 combines with J gene TRBJ1-2; TRBD1 matches 8 bases. V lost 5 bases, J lost 7 bases, and 9 bases stayed unmatched. The CDR3 has 14 amino acids. Germline V gene lookup returns CDR1 SEHNR and CDR2 FQNEAQ (reference sequence). In nucleotides, the CDR3 is TGTGCCAGCAGCGATCGGACAGGGAACGCTGGCTACACCTTC. Residues: CASSDRTGNAGYTF.

J is TRBJ2-1 and V is TRBV5-1, with TRBD1 matching 8 bases. V shed 2 bases, J shed 9 bases, and the junction held 10 bases outside the gene matches. There are 15 residues in the CDR3. Germline V gene lookup returns CDR1 SGHRS and CDR2 YFSETQ. The CDR3 DNA reads as TGCGCCAGCAGCTTACTTGAACAGGGGGTGGGTGAGCAGTTCTTC. Translating gives CASSLLEQGVGEQFF.

There are a few counts of this clone. The chain uses TRBV6-1 and TRBJ1-2, with D tentatively TRBD1 (6 bases). The germline V and J ends were trimmed by 7 bases and 1 base, with 13 bases remaining between them. The germline CDR1 and CDR2 sequences are MNHNS and SASEGT. The CDR3 has 14 residues. The CDR3 DNA follows: TGTGCCAGCATCCAACAGGGCATTAACTATGGCTACACCTTC. Protein: CASIQQGINYGYTF.

The chain is built from TRBV9 and TRBJ2-3, with 10 bases lining up with TRBD2. The J segment lost 2 bases and the V segment lost 7 bases, leaving 4 bases of the junction unmatched. The germline V gene has CDR1 SGDLS and CDR2 YYNGEE. CDR3 size: 14 residues. CDR3 in DNA: TGTGCCAGCGGAAGCGGGGGGGCCACAGATACGCAGTATTTT. Protein sequence: CASGSGGATDTQYF.

The V and J genes are TRBV29-1 and TRBJ2-3; 7 bases align to TRBD1. Trimming removed 8 bases from V and 6 bases from J; junction bases left unmatched: 11. Germline CDR1 is SQVTM and CDR2 is ANQGSEA. This CDR3 spans 13 amino acids. CDR3 coding DNA: TGCAGCACCAGGGGGTCCGGTATGGATACGCAGTATTTT. It encodes CSTRGSGMDTQYF.

This chain connects TRBV5-6 to TRBJ2-2; D remains unclear. Deletions cut 5 bases from V and 5 bases from J, with 7 bases between. This CDR3 region has 12 residues. The germline gives CDR1 SGHDT, CDR2 YYEEEE. CDR3 amino acids: CASSLLTGELFF. For the CDR3, the DNA is TGTGCCAGCAGTTTATTAACCGGGGAGCTGTTTTTT. Supplemented by reference TRBV5-6 and TRBJ2-2, the full variable domain reads DAGVTQSPTHLIKTRGQQVTLRCSPKSGHDTVSWYQQALGQGPQFIFQYYEEEERQRGNFPDRFSGHQFPNYSSELNVNALLLGDSALYLCASSLLTGELFFGEGSRLTVL.

This sequence joins TRBV29-1 and TRBJ1-2; D gene ambiguous. The germline V gene has CDR1 SQVTM and CDR2 ANQGSEA. CDR3 length equals 10 residues. The V end was cut by 7 bases, the J end by 8 bases, with 11 bases between. DNA of the CDR3: TGCAGCGCTGGACTGGGGGGCTACACCTTC. Amino acids: CSAGLGGYTF.

The chain employs TRBV27 and TRBJ2-3, with 9 bases matching TRBD1. This CDR3 spans 16 amino acids. Germline V gene data show CDR1 as MNHEY and CDR2 as SMNVEV (reference sequence). V lost 5 bases to trimming and J lost 3 bases; unmatched junction nucleotides: 9. The CDR3 DNA follows: TGTGCCAGCAGTCCGCGGACAGGGGCGGGGACAGATACGCAGTATTTT. This sequence encodes CASSPRTGAGTDTQYF.